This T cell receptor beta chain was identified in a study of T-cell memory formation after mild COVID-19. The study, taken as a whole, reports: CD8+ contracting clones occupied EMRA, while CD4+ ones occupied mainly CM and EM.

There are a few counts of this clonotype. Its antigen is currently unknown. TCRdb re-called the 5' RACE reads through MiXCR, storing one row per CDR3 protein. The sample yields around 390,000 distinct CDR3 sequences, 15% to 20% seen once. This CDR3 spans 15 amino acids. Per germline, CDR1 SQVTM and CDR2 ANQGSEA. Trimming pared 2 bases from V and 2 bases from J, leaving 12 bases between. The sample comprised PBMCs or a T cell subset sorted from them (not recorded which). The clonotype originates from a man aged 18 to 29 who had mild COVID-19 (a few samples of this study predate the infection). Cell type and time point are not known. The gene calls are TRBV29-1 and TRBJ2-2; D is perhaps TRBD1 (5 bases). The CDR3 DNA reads TGCAGCGTTGAATTTCAGGGTCTAAACACCGGGGAGCTGTTTTTT. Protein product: CSVEFQGLNTGELFF.